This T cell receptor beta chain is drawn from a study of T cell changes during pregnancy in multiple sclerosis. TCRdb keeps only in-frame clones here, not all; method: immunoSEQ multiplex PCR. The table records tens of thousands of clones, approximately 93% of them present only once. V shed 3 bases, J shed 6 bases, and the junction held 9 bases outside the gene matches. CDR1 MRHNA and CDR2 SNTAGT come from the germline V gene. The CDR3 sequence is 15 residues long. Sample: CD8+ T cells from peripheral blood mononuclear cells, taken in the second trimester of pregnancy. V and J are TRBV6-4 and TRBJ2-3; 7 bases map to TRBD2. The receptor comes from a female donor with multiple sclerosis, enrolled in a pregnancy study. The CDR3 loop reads CASSEGRGGSDTQYF. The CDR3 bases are TGTGCCAGCAGTGAGGGTAGGGGCGGGAGCGATACGCAGTATTTT.